Reported below is one T cell receptor (beta chain). Its antigen is currently unknown. Germline CDR1 and CDR2: MNHEY and SMNVEV (reference sequence). The CDR3 runs 11 residues. V was pared by 6 bases and J by 10 bases, with 10 bases between. This entry comes from a study of PD-1 blockade in mismatch repair-deficient tumors. For the study at large: Enrolled about 2013-2017, patients had progressing, pretreated mismatch repair-deficient cancers of approximately 13 types. The study, taken as a whole, reports: After pembrolizumab, tumor-resident clones rose rapidly, then generally contracted before radiologic responses.

Libraries were prepared by immunoSEQ multiplex PCR; TCRdb keeps only in-frame clonotypes and omits some of them. This sample has 120,000 or so clones, with roughly 90% found just once. Mismatch repair deficiency was confirmed in all patients, by PCR or immunohistochemistry. The TCR-sequenced patients were three responders to pembrolizumab. The gene calls are TRBV27 and TRBJ2-4, with D tentatively TRBD1 (6 bases). The sequence was obtained from an adult with mismatch repair-deficient cancer. This specimen was peripheral blood, taken 70 to 73 weeks after starting pembrolizumab. The CDR3 region is CASRGTFIQYF. The CDR3 DNA reads as TGTGCCAGCAGAGGGACATTTATTCAGTACTTC.